What follows describes a single T cell receptor beta chain. Its antigen is as yet unknown. This sample was included in a study of beta chain features in type 1 diabetes. Study details: Age, gender and cell yields were similar between patients and healthy donors.

Donors underwent one heparinised blood draw, around 120 mL on average. Study-wide results and limits: Relative to healthy donors, patients appeared to have naive, central memory and Treg TCRB repertoires that were more similar.

TCRB transcripts that were expressed got sequenced, as all of the isolated RNA had been reverse transcribed. The assay was immunoSEQ multiplex PCR, and TCRdb's table has in-frame clones only and misses some. The sample includes 300,000 to 350,000 clones, 6.5% to 10% of them seen just once. Source material: central memory CD4+ T cells from blood. The receptor was isolated from a woman younger than 30 in good health.

DNA for the CDR3: TGTGCCAGCAGTGAAACGGGACGGTCCGAGCAGTACTTC. Protein: CASSETGRSEQYF. This chain joins TRBV6-1 and TRBJ2-7, with D perhaps being TRBD1 or TRBD2 (5 bases each). Germline loops: CDR1 MNHNS, CDR2 SASEGT. With 2 bases removed from V and 6 bases from J, the gap between germline ends came to 11 bases. The CDR3 has 13 amino acids.